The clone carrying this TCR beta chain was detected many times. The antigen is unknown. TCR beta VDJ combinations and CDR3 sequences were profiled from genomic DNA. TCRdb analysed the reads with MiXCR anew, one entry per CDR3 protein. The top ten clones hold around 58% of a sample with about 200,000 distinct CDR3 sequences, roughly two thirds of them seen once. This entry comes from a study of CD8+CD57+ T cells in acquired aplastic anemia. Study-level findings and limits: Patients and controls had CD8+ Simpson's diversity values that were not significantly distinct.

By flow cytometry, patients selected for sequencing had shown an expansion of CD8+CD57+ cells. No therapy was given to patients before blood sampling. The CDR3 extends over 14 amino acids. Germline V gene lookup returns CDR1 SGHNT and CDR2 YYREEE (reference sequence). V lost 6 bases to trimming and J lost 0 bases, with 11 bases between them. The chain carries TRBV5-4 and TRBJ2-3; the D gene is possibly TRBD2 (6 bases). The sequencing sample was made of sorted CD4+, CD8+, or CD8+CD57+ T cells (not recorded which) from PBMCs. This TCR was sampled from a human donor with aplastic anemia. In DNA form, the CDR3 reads TGTGCCAGCATCCTGGAGGGGAGCACAGATACGCAGTATTTT. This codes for CASILEGSTDTQYF.